What follows is one TCR beta chain and its context. Trimming removed 1 base from V and 3 bases from J, with 7 bases in between. Germline CDR1 reads LNHDA; CDR2 reads SQIVND (reference sequence). The CDR3 is 13 amino acids. Time point given: newly diagnosed GD, antithyroid drugs for less than 3 months. Preparation of the TCR library used RNA extracted from PBMCs. The authors drew approximately 9 milliliters of peripheral blood into EDTA tubes. With iRepertoire HTBI primers and Arm-PCR of CDR3 regions, TCR beta libraries were built. TCRdb recomputed calls from the multiplex PCR reads with MiXCR, one row per CDR3 protein. The profile shows about 560,000 distinct CDR3 sequences, about 15% of them singletons. The data were taken from a study of regulatory T cells in long-lasting Graves disease. The same sample was also used in a study of T cells in Graves' hyperthyroidism and ophthalmopathy.

The origin of this receptor is a man between 18 and 29 years old with Graves disease. V and J are TRBV19 and TRBJ2-7; D uncertain. The source material was peripheral blood mononuclear cells (PBMCs), sampled at new diagnosis, from a patient treated with antithyroid drugs. This CDR3 reads CASSIASSYEQYF. The CDR3 coding sequence is TGTGCCAGTAGTATAGCTTCCAGCTACGAGCAGTACTTC. Full variable domain (rest looked up from reference TRBV19 and TRBJ2-7): DGGITQSPKYLFRKEGQNVTLSCEQNLNHDAMYWYRQDPGQGLRLIYYSQIVNDFQKGDIAEGYSVSREKKESFPLTVTSAQKNPTAFYLCASSIASSYEQYFGPGTRLTVT.